Included here is one TCR beta chain sequence, with context. As yet, its antigen is unknown. Measured with immunoSEQ multiplex PCR; TCRdb has only the in-frame clones, and not every one. The sample includes tens of thousands of clones, 90% to 95% of them seen just once. CDR1 and CDR2 from the germline V gene are SGHRS and YFSETQ. The CDR3 sequence is 16 residues long. V was clipped by 0 bases and J by 7 bases; unmatched bases: 10. These data originate in a study of resident and recirculating memory T cells in vitiligo. Study outcomes and limitations: Vitiligo lesions lacked a unique dominant clone, and clonality varied.

Sequencing was done on a sample of blood. The J gene is TRBJ2-1, the V gene TRBV5-1, with 7 nucleotides matching TRBD1. The origin of this receptor is a male donor with vitiligo. The CDR3 nucleotides read TGCGCCAGCAGCTTGGCTCCGGGACAGCTTACTAATGAGCAGTTCTTC. It yields the protein CASSLAPGQLTNEQFF.